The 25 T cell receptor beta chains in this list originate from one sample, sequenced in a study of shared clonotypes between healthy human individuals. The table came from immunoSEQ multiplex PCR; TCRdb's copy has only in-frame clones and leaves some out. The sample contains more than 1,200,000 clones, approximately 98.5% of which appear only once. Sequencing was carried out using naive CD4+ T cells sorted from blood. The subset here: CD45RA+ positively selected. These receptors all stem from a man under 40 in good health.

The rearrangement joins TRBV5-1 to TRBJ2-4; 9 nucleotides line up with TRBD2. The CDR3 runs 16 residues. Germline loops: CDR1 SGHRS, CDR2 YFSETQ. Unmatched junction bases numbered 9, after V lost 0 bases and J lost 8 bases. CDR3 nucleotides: TGCGCCAGCAGCTTGGCTCCTTTAGCGGGAGTCGACATTCAGTACTTC. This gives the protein CASSLAPLAGVDIQYF.

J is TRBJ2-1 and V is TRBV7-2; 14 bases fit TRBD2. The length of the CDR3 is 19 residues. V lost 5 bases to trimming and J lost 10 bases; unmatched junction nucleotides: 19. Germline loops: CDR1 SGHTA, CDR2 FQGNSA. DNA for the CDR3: TGTGCCAGCAGCACTGGGACTAGCGGGAGTCTCGGTCTGGTAGGAGAGCAGTTCTTC. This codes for CASSTGTSGSLGLVGEQFF.

CDR3 sequence reads: CASSVYRVGNEQFF. CDR3 sequence (DNA): TGCGCCAGCAGTGTGTACAGGGTGGGGAATGAGCAGTTCTTC. The rearrangement uses TRBV10-1 and TRBJ2-1; perhaps TRBD1 as D (6 bases). Germline assignment: CDR1 WNHNN and CDR2 SYGVQD (reference sequence). V dropped 4 bases and J dropped 7 bases, with 14 bases sitting between them. This CDR3 has 14 residues.

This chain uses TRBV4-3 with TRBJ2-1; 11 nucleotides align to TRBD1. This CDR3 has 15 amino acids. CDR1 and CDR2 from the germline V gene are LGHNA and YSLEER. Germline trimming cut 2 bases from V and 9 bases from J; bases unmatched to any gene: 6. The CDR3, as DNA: TGCGCCAGCAGCCAACGGGACAGGGGGTATAGTGAGCAGTTCTTC. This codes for CASSQRDRGYSEQFF.

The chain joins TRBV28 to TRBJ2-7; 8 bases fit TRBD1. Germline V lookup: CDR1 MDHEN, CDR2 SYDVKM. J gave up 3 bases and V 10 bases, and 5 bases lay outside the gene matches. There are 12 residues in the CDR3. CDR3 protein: CATRDRNYEQYF. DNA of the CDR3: TGTGCCACCCGGGACAGGAACTACGAGCAGTACTTC. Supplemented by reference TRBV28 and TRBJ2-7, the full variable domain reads DVKVTQSSRYLVKRTGEKVFLECVQDMDHENMFWYRQDPGLGLRLIYFSYDVKMKEKGDIPEGYSVSREKKERFSLILESASTNQTSMYLCATRDRNYEQYFGPGTRLTVT.

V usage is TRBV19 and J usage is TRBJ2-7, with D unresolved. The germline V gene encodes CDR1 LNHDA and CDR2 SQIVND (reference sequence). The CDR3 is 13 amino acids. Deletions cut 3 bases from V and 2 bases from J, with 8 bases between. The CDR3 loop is CASSIRSPYEQYF. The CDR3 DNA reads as TGTGCCAGTAGTATCCGGAGTCCCTACGAGCAGTACTTC.

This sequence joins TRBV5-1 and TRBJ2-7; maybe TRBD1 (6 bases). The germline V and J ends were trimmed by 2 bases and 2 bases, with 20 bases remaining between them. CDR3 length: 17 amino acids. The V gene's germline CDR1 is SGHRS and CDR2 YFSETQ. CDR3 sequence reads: CASSLSRTGTRTYEQYF. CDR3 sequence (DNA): TGCGCCAGCAGCTTAAGCCGAACCGGGACACGAACCTACGAGCAGTACTTC.

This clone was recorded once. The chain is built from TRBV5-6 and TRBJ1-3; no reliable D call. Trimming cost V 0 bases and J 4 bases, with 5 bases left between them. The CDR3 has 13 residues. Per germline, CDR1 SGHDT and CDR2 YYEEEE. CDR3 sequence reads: CASSLARGNTIYF. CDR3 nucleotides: TGTGCCAGCAGCTTGGCCAGAGGAAACACCATATATTTT.

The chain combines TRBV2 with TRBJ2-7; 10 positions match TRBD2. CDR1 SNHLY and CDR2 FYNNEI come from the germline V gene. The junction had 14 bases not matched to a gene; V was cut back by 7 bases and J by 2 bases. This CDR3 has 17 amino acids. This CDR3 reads CASKYTSGINQPYEQYF. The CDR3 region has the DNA TGTGCCAGCAAATACACTAGCGGGATTAATCAGCCCTACGAGCAGTACTTC.

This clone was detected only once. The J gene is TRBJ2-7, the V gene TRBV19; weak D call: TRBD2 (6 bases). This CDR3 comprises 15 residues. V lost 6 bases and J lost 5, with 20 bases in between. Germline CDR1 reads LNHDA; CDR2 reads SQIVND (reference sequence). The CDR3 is CASSPTPGTRNEQYF. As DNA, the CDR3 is TGTGCCAGTAGCCCTACCCCCGGGACTCGAAACGAGCAGTACTTC. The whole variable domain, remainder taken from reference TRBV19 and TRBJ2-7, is DGGITQSPKYLFRKEGQNVTLSCEQNLNHDAMYWYRQDPGQGLRLIYYSQIVNDFQKGDIAEGYSVSREKKESFPLTVTSAQKNPTAFYLCASSPTPGTRNEQYFGPGTRLTVT.

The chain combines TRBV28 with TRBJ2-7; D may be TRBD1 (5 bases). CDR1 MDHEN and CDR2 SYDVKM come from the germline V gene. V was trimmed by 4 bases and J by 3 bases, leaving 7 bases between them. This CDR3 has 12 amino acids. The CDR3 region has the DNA TGTGCCAGCAGTTACAGGAACTACGAGCAGTACTTC. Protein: CASSYRNYEQYF.

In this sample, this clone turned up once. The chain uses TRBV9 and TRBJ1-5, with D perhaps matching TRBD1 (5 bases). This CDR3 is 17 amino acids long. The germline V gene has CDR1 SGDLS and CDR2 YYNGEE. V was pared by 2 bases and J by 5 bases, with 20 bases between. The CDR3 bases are TGTGCCAGCAGCGTGGGACTCATCCCTAGCCAGGATCAGCCCCAGCATTTT. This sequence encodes CASSVGLIPSQDQPQHF.

The CDR3 reads CASSLGGTDGSRQYF. The CDR3 DNA sequence: TGTGCCAGCAGCTTAGGCGGGACGGACGGGTCGAGGCAGTACTTC. The genes are TRBV7-8 and TRBJ2-7, with D possibly matching TRBD2 (6 bases). V lost 1 base and J 9 bases, leaving 19 bases between the germline ends. The V gene's germline CDR1 is SGHVS and CDR2 FQNEAQ. The CDR3 loop spans 15 amino acids.

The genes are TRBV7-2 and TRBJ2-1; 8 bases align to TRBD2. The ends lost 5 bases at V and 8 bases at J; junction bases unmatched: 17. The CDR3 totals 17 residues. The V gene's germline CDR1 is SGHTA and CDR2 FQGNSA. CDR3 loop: CASSTHDGREWSYEQFF. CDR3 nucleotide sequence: TGTGCCAGCAGCACCCACGACGGGAGGGAATGGTCGTATGAGCAGTTCTTC.

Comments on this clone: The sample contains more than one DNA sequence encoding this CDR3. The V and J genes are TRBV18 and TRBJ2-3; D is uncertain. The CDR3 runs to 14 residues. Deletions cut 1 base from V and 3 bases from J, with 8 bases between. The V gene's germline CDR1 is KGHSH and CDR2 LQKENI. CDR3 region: CASSPLSGTDTQYF. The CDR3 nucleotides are TGTGCCAGCTCACCACTCTCCGGGACAGATACGCAGTATTTT.

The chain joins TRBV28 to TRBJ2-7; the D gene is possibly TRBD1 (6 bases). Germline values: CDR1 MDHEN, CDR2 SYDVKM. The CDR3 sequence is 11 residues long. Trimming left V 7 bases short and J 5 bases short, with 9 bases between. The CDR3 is CASTPGDEQYF. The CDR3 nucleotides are TGTGCCAGCACCCCAGGGGACGAGCAGTACTTC.

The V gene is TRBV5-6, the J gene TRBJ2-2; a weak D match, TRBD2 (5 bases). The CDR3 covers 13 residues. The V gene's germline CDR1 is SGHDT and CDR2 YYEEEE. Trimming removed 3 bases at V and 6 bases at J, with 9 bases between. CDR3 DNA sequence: TGTGCCAGCAGCTGGCTAGCAGCCGGGGAGCTGTTTTTT. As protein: CASSWLAAGELFF.

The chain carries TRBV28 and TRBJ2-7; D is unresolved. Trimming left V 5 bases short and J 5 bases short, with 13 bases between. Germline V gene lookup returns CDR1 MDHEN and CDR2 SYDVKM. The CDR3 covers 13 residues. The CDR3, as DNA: TGTGCCAGCAGTCTGGGCCCGGCAGACGAGCAGTACTTC. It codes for CASSLGPADEQYF.

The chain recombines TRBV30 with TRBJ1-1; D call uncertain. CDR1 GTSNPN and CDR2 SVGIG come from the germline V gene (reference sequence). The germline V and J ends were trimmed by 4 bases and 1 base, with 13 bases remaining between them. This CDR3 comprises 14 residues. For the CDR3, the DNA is TGTGCCTGGAAACGCGCGGGCCCGAACACTGAAGCTTTCTTT. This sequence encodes CAWKRAGPNTEAFF.

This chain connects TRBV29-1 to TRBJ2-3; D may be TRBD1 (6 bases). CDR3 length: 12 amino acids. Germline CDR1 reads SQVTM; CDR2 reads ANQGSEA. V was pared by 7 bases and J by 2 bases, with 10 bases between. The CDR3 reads CSATGSTDTQYF. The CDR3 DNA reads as TGCAGCGCTACAGGGTCCACAGATACGCAGTATTTT.

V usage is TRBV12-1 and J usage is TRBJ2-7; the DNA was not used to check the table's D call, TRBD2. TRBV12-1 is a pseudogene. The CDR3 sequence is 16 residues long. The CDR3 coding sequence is TGTGCCAGCAGTCACTCTAGCGGGAGAAGCTCCTACGAGCAGTACTTC. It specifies CASSHSSGRSSYEQYF.

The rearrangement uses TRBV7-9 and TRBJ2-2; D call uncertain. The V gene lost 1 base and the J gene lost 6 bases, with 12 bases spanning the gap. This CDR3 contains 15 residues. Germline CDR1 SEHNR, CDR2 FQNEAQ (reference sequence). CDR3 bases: TGTGCCAGCAGCTTAGAAGTGGGATTCCCCGGGGAGCTGTTTTTT. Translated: CASSLEVGFPGELFF. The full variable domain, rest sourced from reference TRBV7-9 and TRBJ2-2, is DTGVSQNPRHKITKRGQNVTFRCDPISEHNRLYWYRQTLGQGPEFLTYFQNEAQLEKSRLLSDRFSAERPKGSFSTLEIQRTEQGDSAMYLCASSLEVGFPGELFFGEGSRLTVL.

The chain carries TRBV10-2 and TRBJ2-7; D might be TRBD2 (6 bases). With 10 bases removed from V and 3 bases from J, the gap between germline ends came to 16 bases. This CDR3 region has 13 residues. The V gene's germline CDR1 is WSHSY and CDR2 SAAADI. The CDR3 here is CATRLEGRYEQYF. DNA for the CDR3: TGCGCCACCCGTTTGGAGGGTCGCTACGAGCAGTACTTC.

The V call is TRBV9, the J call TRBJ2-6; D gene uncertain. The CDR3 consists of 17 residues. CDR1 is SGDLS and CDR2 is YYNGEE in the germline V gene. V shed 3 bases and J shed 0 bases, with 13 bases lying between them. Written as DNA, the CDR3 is TGTGCCAGCAGCGCCCGGATCGGAGACTCTGGGGCCAACGTCCTGACTTTC. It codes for CASSARIGDSGANVLTF.

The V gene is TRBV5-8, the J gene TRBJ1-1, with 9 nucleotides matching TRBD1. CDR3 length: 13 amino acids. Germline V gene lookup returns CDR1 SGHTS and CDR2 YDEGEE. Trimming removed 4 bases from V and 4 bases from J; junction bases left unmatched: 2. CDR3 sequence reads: CASSLTGGTEAFF. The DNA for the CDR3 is TGTGCCAGCAGCCTGACAGGGGGCACTGAAGCTTTCTTT.